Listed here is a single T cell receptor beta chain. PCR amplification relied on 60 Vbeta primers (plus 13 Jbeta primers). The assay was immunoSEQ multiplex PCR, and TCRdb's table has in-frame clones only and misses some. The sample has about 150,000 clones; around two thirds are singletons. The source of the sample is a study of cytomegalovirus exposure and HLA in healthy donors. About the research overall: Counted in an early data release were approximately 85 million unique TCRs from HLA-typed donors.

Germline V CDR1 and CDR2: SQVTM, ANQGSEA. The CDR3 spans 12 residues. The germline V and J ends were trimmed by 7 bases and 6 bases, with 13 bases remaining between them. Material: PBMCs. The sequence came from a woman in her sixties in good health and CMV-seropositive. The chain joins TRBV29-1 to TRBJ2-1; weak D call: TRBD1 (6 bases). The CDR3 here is CSANTGLNEQFF. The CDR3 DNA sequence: TGCAGCGCAAACACAGGGCTCAATGAGCAGTTCTTC.